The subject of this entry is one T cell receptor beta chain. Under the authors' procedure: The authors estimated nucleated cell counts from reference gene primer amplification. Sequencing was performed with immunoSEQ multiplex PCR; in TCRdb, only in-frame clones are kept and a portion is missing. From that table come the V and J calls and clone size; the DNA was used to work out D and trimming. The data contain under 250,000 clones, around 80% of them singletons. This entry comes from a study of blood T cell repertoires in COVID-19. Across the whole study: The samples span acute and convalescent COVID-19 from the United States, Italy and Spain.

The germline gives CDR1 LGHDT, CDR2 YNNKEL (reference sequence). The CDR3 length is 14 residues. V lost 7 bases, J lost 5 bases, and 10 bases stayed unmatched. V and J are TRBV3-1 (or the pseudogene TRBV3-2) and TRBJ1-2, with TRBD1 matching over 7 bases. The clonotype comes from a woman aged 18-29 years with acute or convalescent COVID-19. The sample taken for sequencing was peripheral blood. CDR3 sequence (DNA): TGTGCCAGCAAGGGGGCGGGTGTGTGTTATGGCTACACCTTC. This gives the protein CASKGAGVCYGYTF.